This entry lists 14 T cell receptor beta chains sequenced from one sample in a study of blood T cell repertoires in COVID-19. Some clones are missing from TCRdb's copy, which holds only in-frame ones; the method was immunoSEQ multiplex PCR. There are 58,000 or so clones in the sample; about 74% occur only once, and 28% lies in the top ten. Material for sequencing was peripheral blood. All receptors come from a woman aged 80 or over with acute or convalescent COVID-19.

The chain carries TRBV11-2 and TRBJ2-2; perhaps TRBD1 as D (6 bases). Germline V gene sequence: CDR1 SGHAT, CDR2 FQNNGV. The CDR3 covers 14 residues. Trimming shortened V by 1 base and J by 4 bases, and 7 bases separated the two germline ends. CDR3 residues: CASSLGDITGELFF. CDR3 in DNA: TGTGCCAGCAGCTTAGGGGACATCACCGGGGAGCTGTTTTTT.

CDR3 DNA sequence: TGCGCCAGCAGCCAAGACCCTAGCGGGAGGGCCGTAGATACGCAGTATTTT. Translating gives CASSQDPSGRAVDTQYF. The V call is TRBV4-3, the J call TRBJ2-3; 12 bases agree with TRBD2. From germline, CDR1 is LGHNA and CDR2 YSLEER. This CDR3 spans 17 amino acids. V was clipped by 0 bases and J by 5 bases; unmatched bases: 6.

V and J are TRBV30 and TRBJ1-6, with D unclear. This CDR3 has 15 amino acids. Trimming pared 0 bases from V and 8 bases from J, leaving 14 bases between. Germline assignment: CDR1 GTSNPN and CDR2 SVGIG (reference sequence). The DNA for the CDR3 is TGTGCCTGGAGTGTAATGGGCCCAGGCGATTCACCCCTCCACTTT. Translation gives CAWSVMGPGDSPLHF.

The chain recombines TRBV29-1 with TRBJ1-1; D ambiguous. This CDR3 region has 13 residues. The V end lost 6 bases, the J end lost 3 bases, and 14 bases lay between the germline ends. CDR1 is SQVTM, CDR2 ANQGSEA, per germline. The CDR3 DNA follows: TGCAGCGTCCAAATTATTCGGGACACTGAAGCTTTCTTT. As protein: CSVQIIRDTEAFF.

In its sample, this clone was seen a few times. The J gene is TRBJ1-4, the V gene TRBV5-1; TRBD1 matches at 9 bases. Germline V gives CDR1 SGHRS, CDR2 YFSETQ. With 3 bases clipped from V and 6 bases from J, the junction kept 9 bases outside the gene matches. The CDR3 totals 16 residues. As DNA, the CDR3 is TGCGCCAGCAGCTCGACGGACAGGGGAGGGTATGAAAAACTGTTTTTT. Its translation: CASSSTDRGGYEKLFF.

The chain carries TRBV6-6 and TRBJ1-1; D call uncertain. The V gene's germline CDR1 is MNHNY and CDR2 SVGAGI (reference sequence). CDR3 length equals 16 residues. V gave up 0 bases and J gave up 8 bases, with 19 bases separating them. CDR3 sequence reads: CASSYSGRWIEHEAFF. The CDR3 nucleotides are TGTGCCAGCAGTTACTCGGGGAGGTGGATTGAACACGAAGCTTTCTTT.

This clone appeared a few times. The gene calls are TRBV20-1 and TRBJ1-2; D gene ambiguous. CDR3 length: 11 residues. The germline CDR1 and CDR2 sequences are DFQATT and SNEGSKA (reference sequence). Deletions cut 6 bases from V and 9 bases from J, with 14 bases between. CDR3 protein: CSADAGGSYTF. The CDR3 coding sequence is TGCAGTGCCGACGCGGGCGGCAGCTACACCTTC.

The rearrangement links TRBV29-1 to TRBJ2-1, with D tentatively TRBD1 (6 bases). Trimming took off 7 bases at V and 5 bases at J, with 21 bases between the two ends. This CDR3 comprises 15 residues. In germline, CDR1 is SQVTM, CDR2 ANQGSEA. Here the CDR3 DNA reads TGCAGCGCTATAACAGGGCAAAGAAGGAACAATGAGCAGTTCTTC. It is translated as CSAITGQRRNNEQFF.

This clone was counted a few times. The rearrangement joins TRBV9 to TRBJ2-1; 11 bases are a match to TRBD2. V trimming: 3 bases; J trimming: 4 bases; junction bases outside the gene matches: 3. CDR3 length equals 15 residues. From germline, CDR1 is SGDLS and CDR2 YYNGEE. The CDR3 loop is CASSEGLAAYNEQFF. The CDR3 DNA sequence: TGTGCCAGCAGCGAGGGACTAGCGGCTTACAATGAGCAGTTCTTC.

This clone showed up just a few times. The gene calls are TRBV9 and TRBJ2-3, with 10 bases aligning to TRBD2. This CDR3 is built from 17 residues. CDR1 SGDLS and CDR2 YYNGEE come from the germline V gene. V shed 4 bases and J 6 bases; nucleotides not matched to a gene: 14. The CDR3 DNA follows: TGTGCCAGCAGCCCAGGGATAGCGGGAGGATGGGCGGATACGCAGTATTTT. Its protein product is CASSPGIAGGWADTQYF.

J is TRBJ2-6 and V is TRBV6-5, with D possibly matching TRBD1 (6 bases). The V end was cut by 9 bases, the J end by 4 bases, with 13 bases between. The CDR3 is 14 residues long. Germline V gene sequence: CDR1 MNHEY, CDR2 SVGAGI. This CDR3 is CASKTGSGANVLTF. The DNA of the CDR3 is TGTGCCAGTAAAACAGGGTCCGGGGCCAACGTCCTGACTTTC.

The V gene is TRBV28, the J gene TRBJ1-5, with unresolved D. From germline, CDR1 is MDHEN and CDR2 SYDVKM. CDR3 length: 17 amino acids. Trimming removed 5 bases from V and 5 bases from J, with 22 bases in between. CDR3 protein: CASSTRRIEARDQPQHF. The CDR3 region has the DNA TGTGCCAGCAGTACTAGACGAATAGAGGCTAGGGATCAGCCCCAGCATTTT.

This clone was observed a few times. The rearrangement links TRBV6-6 to TRBJ2-2; 11 positions match TRBD1. Germline-derived CDR1 and CDR2 are MNHNY and SVGAGI (reference sequence). Trimming took 5 bases from V and 7 from J; bases not matched to a gene: 9. This CDR3 is built from 16 residues. CDR3 nucleotides: TGTGCCAGCAGTCCAAGGACAGGGGGCTTGAACGGGGAGCTGTTTTTT. This codes for CASSPRTGGLNGELFF.

This chain links TRBV6-2 or TRBV6-3 with TRBJ2-7; 8 bases line up with TRBD1. Unmatched junction bases numbered 4, after V lost 0 bases and J lost 3 bases. From germline, CDR1 is MNHEY and CDR2 SVGEGT. The CDR3 has 15 residues. CDR3 protein: CASSYSGQGYYEQYF. The CDR3 nucleotides are TGTGCCAGCAGTTACTCTGGACAGGGTTACTACGAGCAGTACTTC.